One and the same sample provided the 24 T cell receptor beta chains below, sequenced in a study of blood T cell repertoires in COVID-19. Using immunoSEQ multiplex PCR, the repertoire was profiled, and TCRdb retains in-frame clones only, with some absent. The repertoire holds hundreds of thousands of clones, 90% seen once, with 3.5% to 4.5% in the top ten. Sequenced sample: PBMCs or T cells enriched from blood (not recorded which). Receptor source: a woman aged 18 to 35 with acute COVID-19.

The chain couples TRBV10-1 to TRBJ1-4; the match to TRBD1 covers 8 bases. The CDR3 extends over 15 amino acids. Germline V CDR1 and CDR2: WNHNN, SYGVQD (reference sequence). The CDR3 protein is CAKQSDRGDGEKLFF. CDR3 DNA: TGCGCTAAGCAGAGCGACAGGGGCGATGGTGAAAAACTGTTTTTT.

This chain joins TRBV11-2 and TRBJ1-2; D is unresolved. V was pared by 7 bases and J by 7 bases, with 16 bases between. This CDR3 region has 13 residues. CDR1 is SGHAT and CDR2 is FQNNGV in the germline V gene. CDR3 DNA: TGTGCCAGCACTAAAGCGGGCCAGGTTGGCTACACCTTC. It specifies CASTKAGQVGYTF.

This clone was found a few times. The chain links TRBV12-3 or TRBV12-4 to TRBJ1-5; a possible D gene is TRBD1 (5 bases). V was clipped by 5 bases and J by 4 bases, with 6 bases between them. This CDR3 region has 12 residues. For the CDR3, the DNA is TGTGCCAGCAGTAGGGGAAATCAGCCCCAGCATTTT. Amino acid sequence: CASSRGNQPQHF.

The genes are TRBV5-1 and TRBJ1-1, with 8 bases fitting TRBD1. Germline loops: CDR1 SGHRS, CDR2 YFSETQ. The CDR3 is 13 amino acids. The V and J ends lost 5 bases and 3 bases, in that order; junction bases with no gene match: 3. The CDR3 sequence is CASRIQGDTEAFF. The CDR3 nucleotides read TGCGCCAGCAGGATACAGGGGGACACTGAAGCTTTCTTT.

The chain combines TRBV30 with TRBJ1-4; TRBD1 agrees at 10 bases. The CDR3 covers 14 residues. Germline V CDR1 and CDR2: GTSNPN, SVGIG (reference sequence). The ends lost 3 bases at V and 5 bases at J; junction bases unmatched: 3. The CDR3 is CAWRSTGGNEKLFF. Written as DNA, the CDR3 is TGTGCCTGGAGGTCGACAGGGGGCAATGAAAAACTGTTTTTT.

CDR3 sequence: CASSEDIWADNEQFF. CDR3 DNA: TGTGCCAGCAGTGAAGATATCTGGGCTGACAATGAGCAGTTCTTC. The rearrangement uses TRBV6-1 and TRBJ2-1; no definite D call. Trimming removed 1 base at V and 5 bases at J, with 12 bases between. The germline V gene encodes CDR1 MNHNS and CDR2 SASEGT. The CDR3 has 15 amino acids.

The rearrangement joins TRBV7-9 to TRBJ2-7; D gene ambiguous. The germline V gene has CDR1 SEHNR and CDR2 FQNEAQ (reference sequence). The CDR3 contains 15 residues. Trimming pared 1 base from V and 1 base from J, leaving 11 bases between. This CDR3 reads CASSLEFDKSYEQYF. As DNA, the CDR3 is TGTGCCAGCAGCTTAGAATTCGACAAGTCCTACGAGCAGTACTTC.

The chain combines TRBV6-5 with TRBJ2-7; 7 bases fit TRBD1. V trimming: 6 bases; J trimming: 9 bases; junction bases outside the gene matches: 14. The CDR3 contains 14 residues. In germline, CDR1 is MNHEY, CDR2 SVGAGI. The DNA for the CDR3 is TGTGCCAGCAGCCTACAGGGGACCCAGTCATGGCAGTACTTC. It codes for CASSLQGTQSWQYF.

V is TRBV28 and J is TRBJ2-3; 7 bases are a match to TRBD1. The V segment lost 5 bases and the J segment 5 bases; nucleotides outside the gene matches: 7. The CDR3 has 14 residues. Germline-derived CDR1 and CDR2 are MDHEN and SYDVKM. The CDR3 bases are TGTGCCAGCAGTCCACAGGGGCTGGAAGATACGCAGTATTTT. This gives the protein CASSPQGLEDTQYF.

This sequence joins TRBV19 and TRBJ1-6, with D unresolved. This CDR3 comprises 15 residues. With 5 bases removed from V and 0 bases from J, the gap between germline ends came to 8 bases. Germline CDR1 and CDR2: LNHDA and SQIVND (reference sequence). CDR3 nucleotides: TGTGCCAGTAGTGCACTGAGCTCCTATAATTCACCCCTCCACTTT. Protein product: CASSALSSYNSPLHF.

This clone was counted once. In nucleotides, the CDR3 is TGCGCCAGCAGGGTGACAGAGAATGAAAAACTGTTTTTT. It specifies CASRVTENEKLFF. The chain has TRBV5-1 and TRBJ1-4, with a possible D match to TRBD1 (5 bases). CDR3 size: 13 residues. Trimming pared 5 bases from V and 5 bases from J, leaving 10 bases between. Germline CDR1 and CDR2: SGHRS and YFSETQ.

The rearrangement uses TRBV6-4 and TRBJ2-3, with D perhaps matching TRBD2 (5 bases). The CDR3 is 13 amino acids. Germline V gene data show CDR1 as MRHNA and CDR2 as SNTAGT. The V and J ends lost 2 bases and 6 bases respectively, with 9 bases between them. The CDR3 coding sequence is TGTGCCAGCAGTGACAAGGACTCGGATACGCAGTATTTT. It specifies CASSDKDSDTQYF.

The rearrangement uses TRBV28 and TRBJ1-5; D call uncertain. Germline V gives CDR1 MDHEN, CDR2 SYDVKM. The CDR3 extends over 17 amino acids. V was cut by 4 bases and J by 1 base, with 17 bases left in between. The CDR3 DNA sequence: TGTGCCAGCAGTTCCCCGACACCCCTGGCCAGCAATCAGCCCCAGCATTTT. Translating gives CASSSPTPLASNQPQHF.

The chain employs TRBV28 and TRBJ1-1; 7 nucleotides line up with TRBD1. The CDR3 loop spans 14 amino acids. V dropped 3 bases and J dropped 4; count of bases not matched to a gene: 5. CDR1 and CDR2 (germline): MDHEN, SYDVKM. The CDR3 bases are TGTGCCAGCAGTTTCCTCGGGACAGCCACTGAAGCTTTCTTT. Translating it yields CASSFLGTATEAFF.

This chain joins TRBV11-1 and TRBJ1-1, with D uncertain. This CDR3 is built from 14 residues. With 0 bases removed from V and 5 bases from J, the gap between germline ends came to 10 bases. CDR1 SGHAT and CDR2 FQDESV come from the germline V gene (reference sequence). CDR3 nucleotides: TGTGCCAGCAGCTTAGCGGGCAGGAGGACTGAAGCTTTCTTT. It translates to CASSLAGRRTEAFF.

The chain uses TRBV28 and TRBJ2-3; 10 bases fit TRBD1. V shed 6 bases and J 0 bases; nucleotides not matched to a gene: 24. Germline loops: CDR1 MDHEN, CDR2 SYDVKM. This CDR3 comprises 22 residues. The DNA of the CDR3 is TGTGCCAGCAGCCCGGGGGGACAGGGGATTTCTAGCGGCTCTGGTAGCACAGATACGCAGTATTTT. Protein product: CASSPGGQGISSGSGSTDTQYF.

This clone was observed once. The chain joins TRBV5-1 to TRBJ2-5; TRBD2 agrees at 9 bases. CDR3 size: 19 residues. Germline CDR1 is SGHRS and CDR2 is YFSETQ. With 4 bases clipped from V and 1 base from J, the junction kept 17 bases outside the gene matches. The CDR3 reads CASSLGRSGRTRGQETQYF. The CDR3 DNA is TGCGCCAGCAGCCTAGGACGGAGCGGGAGGACCCGGGGCCAAGAGACCCAGTACTTC.

The DNA of the CDR3 is TGCGCCAGCAGCTTAGACCAGGGAGGGTATACTGAAGCTTTCTTT. Translated, it gives CASSLDQGGYTEAFF. J is TRBJ1-1 and V is TRBV5-1; D is possibly TRBD1 (5 bases). Germline-derived CDR1 and CDR2 are SGHRS and YFSETQ. The V gene lost 2 bases and the J gene lost 5 bases, with 16 bases spanning the gap. CDR3 size: 15 residues.

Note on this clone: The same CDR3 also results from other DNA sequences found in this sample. The CDR3 coding sequence is TGTGCCAGCAGCTTAAATGGCGGGAGCTCCTACAATGAGCAGTTCTTC. This codes for CASSLNGGSSYNEQFF. The chain has TRBV7-3 and TRBJ2-1, with 7 bases fitting TRBD2. CDR1 SGHTA and CDR2 FQGTGA come from the germline V gene. CDR3 length: 16 residues. J was trimmed by 0 bases and V by 1 base; bases with no gene match: 3.

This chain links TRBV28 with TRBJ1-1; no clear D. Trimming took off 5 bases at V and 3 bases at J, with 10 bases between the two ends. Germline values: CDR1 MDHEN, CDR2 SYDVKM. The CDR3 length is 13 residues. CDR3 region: CASSLRVDTEAFF. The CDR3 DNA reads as TGTGCCAGCAGTCTGCGGGTGGACACTGAAGCTTTCTTT.

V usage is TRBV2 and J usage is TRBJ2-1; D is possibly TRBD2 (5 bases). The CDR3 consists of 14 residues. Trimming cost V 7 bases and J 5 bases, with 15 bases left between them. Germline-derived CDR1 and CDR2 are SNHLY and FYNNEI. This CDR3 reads CASTSWTGNNEQFF. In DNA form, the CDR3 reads TGTGCCAGCACCTCTTGGACGGGAAACAATGAGCAGTTCTTC.

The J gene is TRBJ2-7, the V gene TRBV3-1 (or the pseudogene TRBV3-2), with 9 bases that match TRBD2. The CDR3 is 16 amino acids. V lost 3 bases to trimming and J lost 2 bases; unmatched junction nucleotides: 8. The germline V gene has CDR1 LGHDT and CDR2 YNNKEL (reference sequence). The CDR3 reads CASSHLEGGGAYEQYF. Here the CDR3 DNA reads TGTGCCAGCAGCCATCTGGAGGGCGGGGGGGCCTACGAGCAGTACTTC.

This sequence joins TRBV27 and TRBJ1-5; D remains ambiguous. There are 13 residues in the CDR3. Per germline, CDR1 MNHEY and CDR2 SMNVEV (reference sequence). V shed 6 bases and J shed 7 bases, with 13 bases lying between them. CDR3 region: CASSLTPGQPQHF. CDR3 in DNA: TGTGCCAGCAGCCTTACCCCAGGCCAGCCCCAGCATTTT.

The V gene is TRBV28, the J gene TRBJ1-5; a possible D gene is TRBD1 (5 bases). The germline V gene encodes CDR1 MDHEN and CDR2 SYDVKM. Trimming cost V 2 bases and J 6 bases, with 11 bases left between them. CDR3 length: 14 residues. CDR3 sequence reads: CASSLNLGRQPQHF. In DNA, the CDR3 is TGTGCCAGCAGTTTAAACTTGGGGCGTCAGCCCCAGCATTTT.